Given below is one TCR beta chain in context. The data originate from a study of CD8 T cells in ankylosing spondylitis. CDR1 is DFQATT, CDR2 SNEGSKA, per germline (reference sequence). Between the trimmed V and J ends, which lost 3 bases and 8 bases, there was a span of 19 bases. The CDR3 runs to 14 residues. TCR beta libraries were made by quantitative 5'-RACE with molecular barcodes. TCRdb recomputed calls from the 5' RACE reads with MiXCR, one row per CDR3 protein. Of about 250,000 distinct CDR3 sequences listed, 20% to 30% were seen once; the top ten hold less than 0.75%. This TCR was recovered from a male donor with ankylosing spondylitis or in good health (not recorded which). This sequence joins TRBV20-1 and TRBJ1-2; tentative D call: TRBD1 (6 bases). The specimen sequenced was blood, either unsorted or a sorted T cell fraction (not recorded which). DNA of the CDR3: TGCAGTGCTAGCCCATTAAGGGCCGGGGGCGGCTACACCTTC. Amino acid sequence: CSASPLRAGGGYTF.